This TCR beta chain was recorded in a study of blood T cell repertoires in COVID-19. With V trimmed by 6 bases and J by 0 bases, 2 bases remained unmatched. In germline, CDR1 is KGHSH, CDR2 LQKENI. The CDR3 length is 14 residues. In the original processing: It was from reference gene primer amplification that nucleated cell counts were estimated. TCRdb's table, derived via immunoSEQ multiplex PCR, lists solely in-frame clones and lacks some. V, J and clone size reflect that table, while D and trimming were determined from the DNA. The top ten hold about 3.9% of the sample, which has about 220,000 clones, roughly 85% seen once.

The sample was peripheral blood. This receptor was identified in a woman of 80 years or more with acute or convalescent COVID-19. The V gene is TRBV18, the J gene TRBJ1-3; TRBD1 agrees at 7 bases. The CDR3: CASSRDSSGNTIYF. Written as DNA, the CDR3 is TGTGCCAGCTCCCGGGACAGCTCTGGAAACACCATATATTTT.